Detailed here is one T cell receptor (beta chain). No antigen is known for it. Base qualities are not at hand, and no much larger clone is one base apart. This specimen belongs to a study of technical replicates of blood from four donors (TCRdb year 2017). Ends trimmed: V by 4 bases, J by 0 bases; bases unmatched to a gene: 5. CDR1 and CDR2, per the germline V gene, are SGHDN and FVKESK. From the cysteine up to the phenylalanine, the CDR3 has a length of 18 residues. Only the CDR3 region is kept as DNA, spanning 54 bases read in frame from base 1. Libraries came from the immunoSEQ multiplex PCR assay. In TCRdb, the immuneACCESS table is reduced to in-frame sequences with V and J assigned. These tables do not hold every clone; where another copy was compared, an unresolved V gene accounts for under half, and the others remain unexplained. This sample is represented by 76,000 or so clones; 91% of them were singletons. The top ten clones comprise 0.25% of the sample.

This sequence originates from a human donor in good health. The chain is assembled from TRBV14 and TRBJ2-3; 15 bases in between match TRBD2. The specimen was T cells isolated from PBMCs. The nucleotides are TGTGCCAGCAGCCTTTGGACTAGCGGGGGGGCTAGCACAGATACGCAGTATTTT. This translates into CASSLWTSGGASTDTQYF.